This TCR beta chain was documented in a study of CD8+CD57+ T cells in acquired aplastic anemia. Study context: Across the sorted CD4+ and CD8+ cells, DNA amounts averaged around 3.2 ug. Among healthy donors, CD4+ cells averaged roughly 11 million reads.

The template for TCR beta VDJ and CDR3 sequence profiling was genomic DNA. TCRdb used MiXCR to reprocess the reads, holding one entry per CDR3 protein. The profile shows about 110,000 distinct CDR3 sequences, around half of them singletons. V lost 2 bases and J lost 4, with 12 bases in between. Germline assignment: CDR1 SGDLS and CDR2 YYNGEE. This CDR3 contains 15 residues. This clonotype has at least ten counts. Its antigen is unknown. Study-wide results and limits: No significant patient-versus-control difference appeared in CD8+ Simpson's diversity. The same twenty-nine CD8+ CDR3 sequences occurred in patients and in controls.

The rearrangement uses TRBV9 and TRBJ1-4, with D unresolved. This TCR came from a human donor in good health, serving as a control. The specimen sequenced was sorted CD4+, CD8+, or CD8+CD57+ T cells (not recorded which) from PBMCs. CDR3 nucleotide sequence: TGTGCCAGCAGCGTTGGTGCCGGGAGTAATGAAAAACTGTTTTTT. This sequence encodes CASSVGAGSNEKLFF.